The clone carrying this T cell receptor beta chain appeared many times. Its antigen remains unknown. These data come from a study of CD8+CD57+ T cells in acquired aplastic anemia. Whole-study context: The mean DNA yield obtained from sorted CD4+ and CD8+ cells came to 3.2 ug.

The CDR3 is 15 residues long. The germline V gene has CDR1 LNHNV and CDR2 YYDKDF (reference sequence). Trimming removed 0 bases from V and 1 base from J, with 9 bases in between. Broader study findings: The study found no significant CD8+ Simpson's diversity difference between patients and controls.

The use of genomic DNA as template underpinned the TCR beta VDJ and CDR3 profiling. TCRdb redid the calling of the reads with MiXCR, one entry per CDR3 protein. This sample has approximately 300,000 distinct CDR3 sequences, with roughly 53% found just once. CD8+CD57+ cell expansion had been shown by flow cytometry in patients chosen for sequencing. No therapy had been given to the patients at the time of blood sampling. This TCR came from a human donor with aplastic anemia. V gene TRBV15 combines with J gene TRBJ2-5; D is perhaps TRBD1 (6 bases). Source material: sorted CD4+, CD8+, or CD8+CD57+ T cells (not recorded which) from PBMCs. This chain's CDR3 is CATSRDQGTQETQYF. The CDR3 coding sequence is TGTGCCACCAGCAGAGATCAGGGGACCCAAGAGACCCAGTACTTC. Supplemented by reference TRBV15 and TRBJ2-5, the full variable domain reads DAMVIQNPRYQVTQFGKPVTLSCSQTLNHNVMYWYQQKSSQAPKLLFHYYDKDFNNEADTPDNFQSRRPNTSFCFLDIRSPGLGDTAMYLCATSRDQGTQETQYFGPGTRLLVL.